The following is a T cell receptor beta chain sequence with its context. Its recognized antigen is unknown. No much larger clonotype is one base removed from it; base qualities were not supplied. Its CDR3 holds 13 amino acids, cysteine through phenylalanine. The CDR3 DNA has 39 bases and is translated from base 1. The germline V gene provides CDR1 SGHTA and CDR2 FQGNSA. The trim is 2 bases for V and 2 bases for J, with a gap of 7 bases between the germline ends. This sample was taken from a study of CD8 T cells in Susac syndrome (dated by TCRdb to between 2017 and 2020). Turning to the overall study: Whether CD8+ T cell activation and differentiation in Susac syndrome was antigen driven was tested using repertoire sequencing.

RNA was extracted using the RNeasy kit, and roughly 0.5 to 1 microgram was reverse transcribed with random hexamers. The immunoSEQ multiplex PCR assay, covering 54 Vbeta and 13 Jbeta segments, was used to amplify TCR beta CDR3 regions. To correct PCR amplification bias, a synthetic template baseline was used for both primer optimization and computational correction. For the original study's pipeline: Reads were annotated to V, D and J genes per IMGT and analyzed with immunoSEQ Analyzer, keeping only productive sequences. Clonality was calculated as one minus the Shannon entropy normalized by log2 of the number of productive unique sequences. For each patient and control, public and private clones were evaluated within the 100 most prevalent clones. Susac-specific clones were defined as absent from healthy and MS cohorts, over a thousand published viral clones and other ImmuneACCESS disease sequences. TCRdb itself trimmed the public reads at Q25 with fastp, ran MiXCR and retained productive beta chains. Identical CDR3 protein sequences are pooled into one entry, listed with their most common genes and DNA. These V and J calls rely on TCRdb rather than the paper's analysis. The sample table lists about 190,000 distinct CDR3 sequences, over 85% of them with a count of one. The top ten clones comprise 0.1% of the sample.

Peripheral blood CD8+ and CD4+ T cells from healthy donors, Susac syndrome patients and multiple sclerosis patients were profiled using high-throughput TCR beta sequencing. The healthy donors served as controls matched for age and sex. Bulk CD8+ and CD4+ T cells were purified magnetically by negative isolation, whereas CD8+ TEMRA cells were enriched by FACS. Blood was drawn into EDTA tubes, processed within 24 hours, and PBMCs were isolated by density gradient centrifugation. PBMCs intended for TCR sequencing were cryopreserved in liquid nitrogen and thawed later in a water bath at 37 degrees C. A purity of at least 90% was achieved for sorted or isolated CD4+, CD8+ and CD8+ TEMRA cells. Results the study describes overall, beyond this receptor: The number of individuals in the TCR sequencing and HLA analysis was acknowledged as relatively small.

Sequencing was carried out using CD4+ T cells from PBMCs. The chain is assembled from TRBV7-2 and TRBJ2-7; there is no confident call for the D gene. This clonotype was sampled from a human donor in good health. The CDR3 sequence is CASSLNNPYEQYF. The bases read TGTGCCAGCAGCTTAAATAACCCCTACGAGCAGTACTTC.